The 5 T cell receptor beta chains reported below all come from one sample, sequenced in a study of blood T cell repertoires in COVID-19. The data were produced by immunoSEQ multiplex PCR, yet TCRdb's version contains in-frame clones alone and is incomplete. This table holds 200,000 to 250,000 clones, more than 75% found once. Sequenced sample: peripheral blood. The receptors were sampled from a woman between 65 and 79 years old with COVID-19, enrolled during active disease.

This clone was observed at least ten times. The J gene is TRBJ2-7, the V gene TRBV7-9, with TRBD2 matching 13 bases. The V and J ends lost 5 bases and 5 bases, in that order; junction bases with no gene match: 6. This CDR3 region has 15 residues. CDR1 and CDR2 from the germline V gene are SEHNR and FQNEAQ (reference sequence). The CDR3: CASSQGLAGPHEQYF. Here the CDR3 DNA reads TGTGCCAGCAGCCAGGGACTAGCGGGACCCCACGAGCAGTACTTC.

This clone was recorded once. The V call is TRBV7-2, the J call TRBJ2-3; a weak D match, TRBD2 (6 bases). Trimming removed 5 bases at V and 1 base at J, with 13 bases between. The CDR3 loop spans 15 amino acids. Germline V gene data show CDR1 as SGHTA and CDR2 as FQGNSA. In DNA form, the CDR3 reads TGTGCCAGCAGCGGGCGACTAGTCGGCACAGATACGCAGTATTTT. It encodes CASSGRLVGTDTQYF. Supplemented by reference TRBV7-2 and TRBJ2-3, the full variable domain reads GAGVSQSPSNKVTEKGKDVELRCDPISGHTALYWYRQSLGQGLEFLIYFQGNSAPDKSGLPSDRFSAERTGGSVSTLTIQRTQQEDSAVYLCASSGRLVGTDTQYFGPGTRLTVL.

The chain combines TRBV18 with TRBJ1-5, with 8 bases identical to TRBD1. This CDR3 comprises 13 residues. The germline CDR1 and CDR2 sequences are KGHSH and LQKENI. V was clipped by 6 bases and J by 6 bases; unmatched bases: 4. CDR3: CASSPGQGQPQHF. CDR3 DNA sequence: TGTGCCAGCTCCCCCGGACAGGGTCAGCCCCAGCATTTT. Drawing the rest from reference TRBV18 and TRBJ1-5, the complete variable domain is NAGVMQNPRHLVRRRGQEARLRCSPMKGHSHVYWYRQLPEEGLKFMVYLQKENIIDESGMPKERFSAEFPKEGPSILRIQQVVRGDSAAYFCASSPGQGQPQHFGDGTRLSIL.

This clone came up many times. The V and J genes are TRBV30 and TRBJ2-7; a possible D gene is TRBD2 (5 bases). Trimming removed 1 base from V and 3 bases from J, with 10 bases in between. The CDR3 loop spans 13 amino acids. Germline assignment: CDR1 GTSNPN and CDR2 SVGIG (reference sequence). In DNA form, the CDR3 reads TGTGCCTGGAGTGAGATAGCGAGCTACGAGCAGTACTTC. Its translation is CAWSEIASYEQYF.

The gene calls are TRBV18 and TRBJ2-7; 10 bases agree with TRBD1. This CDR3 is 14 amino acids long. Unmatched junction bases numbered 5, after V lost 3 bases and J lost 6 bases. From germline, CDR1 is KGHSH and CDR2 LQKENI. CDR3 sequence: CASSPGTGVGEQYF. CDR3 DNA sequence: TGTGCCAGCTCACCTGGGACAGGGGTGGGCGAGCAGTACTTC.